This is a list of T cell receptor beta chains from one sample in a study of cytomegalovirus exposure and HLA in healthy donors. Clones were sequenced by immunoSEQ multiplex PCR, and TCRdb holds only the in-frame ones, with some missing. The data hold about 98,000 clones, with 63% observed a single time. What was sequenced was PBMCs. The receptors were gathered from a human donor in good health. Both conserved end residues are part of each CDR3. D genes are given only for firm matches. Not every row has a clone size; where given, it reads once, few, many or a size class.

V gene	clone size	J gene	D gene	CDR3 protein	CDR3 DNA
TRBV6-1	few	TRBJ1-1	.	CASSPKQGLNTEAFF	TGTGCCAGCAGTCCTAAACAGGGATTAAACACTGAAGCTTTCTTT
TRBV11-2	few	TRBJ2-7	TRBD2	CASSSSSGTSSPYEQYF	TGTGCCAGCAGCTCTAGCTCCGGGACTAGCAGCCCCTACGAGCAGTACTTC
TRBV11-2	.	TRBJ2-2	TRBD1	CASSPGQGMATGELFF	TGTGCCAGCAGCCCCGGACAGGGGATGGCCACCGGGGAGCTGTTTTTT
TRBV13	.	TRBJ1-1	.	CASSAGSNTEAFF	TGTGCCAGCTCGGCGGGGTCGAACACTGAAGCTTTCTTT
TRBV4-1	few	TRBJ2-1	.	CASSPFKGSGISGEQFF	TGCGCCAGCAGCCCGTTCAAAGGCAGCGGCATTAGCGGTGAGCAGTTCTTC
TRBV19	.	TRBJ1-1	.	CASSTRERNTEAFF	TGTGCCAGTAGTACCCGGGAGAGGAACACTGAAGCTTTCTTT
TRBV28	.	TRBJ1-2	TRBD1	CASSLLGQGESYGYTF	TGTGCCAGCAGTTTATTGGGACAGGGGGAGAGTTATGGCTACACCTTC
TRBV7-9	few	TRBJ2-7	TRBD1	CASSPHHRGASYEQYF	TGTGCCAGCAGCCCACATCACAGGGGGGCCTCCTACGAGCAGTACTTC
TRBV5-4	.	TRBJ2-5	.	CASSSSQMYQETQYF	TGTGCCAGCAGCTCAAGCCAAATGTACCAAGAGACCCAGTACTTC
TRBV11-2	.	TRBJ2-2	TRBD2	CASSPPRGGSGELFF	TGTGCCAGCAGCCCTCCTCGGGGGGGAAGCGGGGAGCTGTTTTTT
TRBV30	.	TRBJ1-3	.	CAWSVLAGNTIYF	TGTGCCTGGAGTGTACTGGCTGGAAACACCATATATTTT
TRBV6-4	.	TRBJ2-2	TRBD1	CASRRQGYTGELFF	TGTGCCAGCAGGCGACAGGGCTACACCGGGGAGCTGTTTTTT
TRBV19	.	TRBJ1-1	.	CASSIGTGPNTEAFF	TGTGCCAGTAGTATCGGCACAGGGCCGAACACTGAAGCTTTCTTT
TRBV4-1	few	TRBJ2-1	TRBD2	CASSQVSGSFSYNEQFF	TGCGCCAGCAGCCAGGTTAGCGGGAGTTTCTCCTACAATGAGCAGTTCTTC
TRBV5-4	.	TRBJ2-7	TRBD1	CASSLAGTGFGEQYF	TGTGCCAGCAGCTTGGCCGGGACAGGGTTCGGCGAGCAGTACTTC
TRBV4-1	.	TRBJ2-1	.	CASSQGVTRYNEQFF	TGCGCCAGCAGCCAAGGCGTGACAAGATACAATGAGCAGTTCTTC
TRBV9	few	TRBJ1-4	.	CASSAGNYATNEKLFF	TGTGCCAGCAGCGCAGGGAATTACGCAACTAATGAAAAACTGTTTTTT
TRBV16	few	TRBJ2-2	.	CASSQSMQAGLFF	TGTGCCAGCAGCCAAAGCATGCAAGCGGGGCTGTTTTTT
TRBV19	.	TRBJ2-1	TRBD2	CASSTYSLAGVSNEQFF	TGTGCCAGTAGTACCTATTCCCTAGCGGGAGTGAGTAATGAGCAGTTCTTC
TRBV28	few	TRBJ2-3	TRBD1	CASSSGDRAGDTQYF	TGTGCCAGCAGTTCTGGGGACAGGGCGGGAGATACGCAGTATTTT
TRBV2	.	TRBJ1-4	.	CASSNRVPNEKLFF	TGTGCCAGCAGTAACAGGGTACCTAATGAAAAACTGTTTTTT
TRBV27	.	TRBJ2-7	.	CASSLNRAFYEQYF	TGTGCCAGCAGTTTAAACAGGGCTTTCTACGAGCAGTACTTC
TRBV4-1	.	TRBJ2-7	TRBD1	CASSQVQGENYEQYF	TGCGCCAGCAGCCAAGTTCAGGGGGAGAACTACGAGCAGTACTTC
TRBV19	.	TRBJ2-1	TRBD1	CASRDSTSYNEQFF	TGTGCCAGCCGGGACAGCACTTCCTACAATGAGCAGTTCTTC
TRBV28	.	TRBJ1-5	.	CASRPYRVGEGHSNQPQHF	TGTGCCAGCAGACCCTACAGGGTAGGGGAAGGCCATAGCAATCAGCCCCAGCATTTT
TRBV19	.	TRBJ2-7	TRBD2	CASSILPRREGEQYF	TGTGCCAGTAGTATACTCCCACGGCGGGAGGGCGAGCAGTACTTC
TRBV28	once	TRBJ2-7	.	CASKGQRPYEQYF	TGTGCCAGCAAAGGACAGAGGCCCTACGAGCAGTACTTC
TRBV6-1	few	TRBJ1-3	.	CASSVNSLSGNTIYF	TGTGCCAGCAGTGTTAACAGCCTCTCTGGAAACACCATATATTTT
TRBV5-6	once	TRBJ2-7	.	CASSLAKGVRASYEQYF	TGTGCCAGCAGCTTGGCCAAAGGAGTCAGGGCCTCCTACGAGCAGTACTTC
TRBV19	.	TRBJ1-3	.	CASRRALSSGNTIYF	TGTGCCAGTAGGAGGGCTCTGAGCTCTGGAAACACCATATATTTT
TRBV7-6	few	TRBJ1-4	.	CASSLARIVGATNEKLFF	TGTGCCAGCAGCTTAGCGAGGATTGTCGGTGCAACTAATGAAAAACTGTTTTTT
TRBV2	.	TRBJ1-6	.	CASRRASLQESPLHF	TGTGCCAGCAGGAGGGCATCTCTCCAGGAATCACCCCTCCACTTT
TRBV4-1	.	TRBJ2-7	TRBD1	CASSQARQGYEQYF	TGCGCCAGCAGCCAAGCCCGACAGGGCTACGAGCAGTACTTC
TRBV27	.	TRBJ2-7	.	CASSLSGGGGYEQYF	TGTGCCAGCAGTTTATCAGGTGGAGGGGGCTACGAGCAGTACTTC
TRBV19	.	TRBJ2-3	.	CASSIFGQGGTDTQYF	TGTGCCAGTAGTATCTTCGGGCAGGGAGGAACAGATACGCAGTATTTT
TRBV6-6	.	TRBJ2-1	.	CASSPRGASYNEQFF	TGTGCCAGCAGCCCCCGGGGGGCTTCCTACAATGAGCAGTTCTTC
TRBV20-1	.	TRBJ2-1	.	CSASPSNEQFF	TGCAGTGCTAGTCCCTCCAATGAGCAGTTCTTC
TRBV7-8	once	TRBJ2-3	TRBD1	CASSFGTGSTDTQYF	TGTGCCAGCAGCTTCGGGACAGGGAGCACAGATACGCAGTATTTT
TRBV9	few	TRBJ1-6	.	CASSVGSDSPLHF	TGTGCCAGCAGCGTCGGGTCTGATTCACCCCTCCACTTT
TRBV7-3	.	TRBJ2-1	.	CASSLTGYGGVNEQFF	TGTGCCAGCAGCTTAACAGGGTACGGCGGGGTGAATGAGCAGTTCTTC
TRBV5-1	.	TRBJ2-2	.	CASSPLGRRVTGELFF	TGCGCCAGCAGCCCTCTGGGCCGACGAGTGACCGGGGAGCTGTTTTTT
TRBV10-1	.	TRBJ1-1	TRBD1	CASSRDSSRNTEAFF	TGCGCCAGCAGCCGGGACAGCTCAAGGAACACTGAAGCTTTCTTT
TRBV9	.	TRBJ2-3	TRBD1	CASSVRLTGGPGDTQYF	TGTGCCAGCAGCGTACGACTGACAGGGGGCCCGGGAGATACGCAGTATTTT
TRBV14	few	TRBJ2-3	TRBD1	CASSPHLVTGVYVDTQYF	TGTGCCAGCAGCCCTCACCTTGTGACAGGGGTGTATGTAGATACGCAGTATTTT
TRBV5-4	.	TRBJ2-3	TRBD2	CASSLGIAGSADTQYF	TGTGCCAGCAGCTTGGGAATAGCGGGATCTGCAGATACGCAGTATTTT